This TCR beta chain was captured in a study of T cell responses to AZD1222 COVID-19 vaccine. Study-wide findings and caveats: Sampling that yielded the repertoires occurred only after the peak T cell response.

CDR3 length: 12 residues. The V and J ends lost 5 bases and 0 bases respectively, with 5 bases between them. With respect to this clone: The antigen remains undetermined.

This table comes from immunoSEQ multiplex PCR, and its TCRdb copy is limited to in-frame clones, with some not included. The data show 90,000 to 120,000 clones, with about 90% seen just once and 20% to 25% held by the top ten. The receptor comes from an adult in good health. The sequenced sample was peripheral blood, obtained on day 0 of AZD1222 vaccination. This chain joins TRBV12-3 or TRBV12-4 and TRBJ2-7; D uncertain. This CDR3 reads CASSLISYEQYF. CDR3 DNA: TGTGCCAGCAGTCTCATCTCCTACGAGCAGTACTTC.